The TCR beta chain under discussion was sequenced for a study of CD8 T cells in Susac syndrome. From blood CD8+ and CD4+ T cells, TCR beta sequences were generated. In contrast to the negatively isolated CD8+ and CD4+ T cells, TEMRA cells were FACS-enriched. The germline V and J ends were trimmed by 7 bases and 2 bases, with 12 bases remaining between them. Germline CDR1 is SGHVS and CDR2 is FQNEAQ. This CDR3 spans 14 amino acids. With random hexamers, about 0.45 to 1 ug RNA was reverse transcribed. immunoSEQ multiplex PCR amplified TCR beta CDR3 across 54 Vbeta, 13 Jbeta. TCRdb ran MiXCR on the immunoSEQ multiplex PCR reads and lists one entry per CDR3 protein. The sample contains about 140,000 distinct CDR3 sequences, 85% to 95% of which appear only once.

The sample comprised CD4+ T cells from PBMCs. This sequence was found in a human donor with multiple sclerosis. This rearrangement joins TRBV7-8 to TRBJ1-5, with no clear D. The CDR3 DNA follows: TGTGCCAGCAATGAGGCTCGGGGCAATCAGCCCCAGCATTTT. Translation: CASNEARGNQPQHF.